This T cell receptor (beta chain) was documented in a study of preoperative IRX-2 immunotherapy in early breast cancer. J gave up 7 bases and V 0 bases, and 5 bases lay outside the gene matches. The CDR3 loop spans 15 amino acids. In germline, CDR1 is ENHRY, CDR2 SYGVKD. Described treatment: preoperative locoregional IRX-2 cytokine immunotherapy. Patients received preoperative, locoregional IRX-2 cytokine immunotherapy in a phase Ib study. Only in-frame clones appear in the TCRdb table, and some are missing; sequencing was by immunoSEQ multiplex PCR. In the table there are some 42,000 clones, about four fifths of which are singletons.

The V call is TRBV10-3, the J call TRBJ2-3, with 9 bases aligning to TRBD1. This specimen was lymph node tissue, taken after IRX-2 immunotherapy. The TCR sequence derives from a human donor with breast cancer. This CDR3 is CAISESGQGRNTQYF. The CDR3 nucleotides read TGTGCCATCAGTGAGTCAGGACAGGGGAGGAATACGCAGTATTTT.